This record looks at one T cell receptor (beta chain) sequence and its context. The target antigen is unknown. The same CDR3 also results from other DNA sequences found in this sample. The source of the sample is a study of cytomegalovirus exposure and HLA in healthy donors. This CDR3 region has 16 residues. With V trimmed by 4 bases and J by 1 base, 4 bases remained unmatched. Germline CDR1 SEHNR, CDR2 FQNEAQ (reference sequence). Findings and caveats of the study: Reports indicated that the classifier achieved high specificity and sensitivity in diagnosing cytomegalovirus status. Sequencing likely caused a cluster of highly shared sequence variants.

Samples came from healthy bone marrow donors. Vbeta (60) and Jbeta (13) primers were used in the PCR. Measured with immunoSEQ multiplex PCR; TCRdb has only the in-frame clones, and not every one. Among 150,000 to 200,000 clones listed, 80% to 90% were seen once. V gene TRBV7-9 combines with J gene TRBJ2-5, with 12 nucleotides matching TRBD2. Sequencing used PBMCs. This TCR came from a man aged 18 to 35 in good health and CMV-seropositive. CDR3 amino acids: CASSSRTSGAQETQYF. In DNA form, the CDR3 reads TGTGCCAGCAGCTCGCGGACTAGCGGGGCCCAAGAGACCCAGTACTTC.